This passage covers 29 T cell receptor beta chains from one sample sequenced in a study of CD8 T cells in ankylosing spondylitis. Study results and caveats: Apparently characteristic of ankylosing spondylitis blood was a TCR beta motif (eight highly homologous variants).

TCRdb itself ran the 5' RACE reads through MiXCR, one entry per CDR3 protein. Of roughly 700,000 distinct CDR3 sequences in the sample, roughly 19% were seen once. These receptors have no identified antigens. Material: blood, either unsorted or a sorted T cell fraction (not recorded which). Source of these receptors: a male donor with ankylosing spondylitis.

This clonotype appeared many times. The chain is built from TRBV7-2 and TRBJ2-1; possibly TRBD2 for D (7 bases). V gave up 7 bases and J gave up 6 bases, with 19 bases separating them. Germline CDR1 SGHTA, CDR2 FQGNSA. This CDR3 is built from 15 residues. The CDR3 nucleotides are TGTGCCAGCACCTTGGTGCGGGGGCAGGGCAATGAGCAGTTCTTC. The encoded protein is CASTLVRGQGNEQFF.

This chain joins TRBV24-1 and TRBJ2-1; a weak D match, TRBD2 (5 bases). V was trimmed by 6 bases and J by 8 bases, leaving 7 bases between them. Germline lookup yields CDR1 KGHDR and CDR2 SFDVKD. The CDR3 loop spans 11 amino acids. In nucleotides, the CDR3 is TGTGCCACCAGTTCGGGGTATGAGCAGTTCTTC. It yields the protein CATSSGYEQFF.

This clonotype was observed many times. The chain recombines TRBV4-2 with TRBJ2-5, with 12 bases that match TRBD2. The CDR3 totals 16 residues. V lost 1 base to trimming and J lost 5 bases; unmatched junction nucleotides: 5. Germline values: CDR1 LGHNA, CDR2 YNFKEQ. Here the CDR3 reads CASSQGLAGVEETQYF. CDR3 coding DNA: TGTGCCAGCAGCCAAGGACTAGCGGGAGTGGAGGAGACCCAGTACTTC.

This clonotype was counted many times. Here the CDR3 DNA reads TGTGCCAGCACCCGGGCCAGGGGGTTCGGCGAGCAGTACTTC. It codes for CASTRARGFGEQYF. This chain links TRBV12-3 or TRBV12-4 with TRBJ2-7; 7 bases align to TRBD1. The CDR3 is 14 residues long. Trimming removed 7 bases from V and 6 bases from J; junction bases left unmatched: 12.

This clonotype was counted many times. This chain joins TRBV6-4 and TRBJ1-2; possibly TRBD1 for D (6 bases). The length of the CDR3 is 13 residues. Trimming cost V 0 bases and J 8 bases, with 10 bases left between them. Germline V gives CDR1 MRHNA, CDR2 SNTAGT. The CDR3 DNA is TGTGCCAGCAGTGACTCGACGGGGGGCGGCTACACCTTC. Protein product: CASSDSTGGGYTF.

The chain employs TRBV18 and TRBJ1-2; D possibly corresponds to TRBD1 (5 bases). The CDR3 loop spans 15 amino acids. Germline lookup yields CDR1 KGHSH and CDR2 LQKENI. The V end lost 3 bases, the J end lost 4 bases, and 15 bases lay between the germline ends. The CDR3 nucleotides read TGTGCCAGCTCACCCCTAGGCGGGGGAGGCTATGGCTACACCTTC. Protein: CASSPLGGGGYGYTF.

This clonotype was detected many times. The chain combines TRBV5-1 with TRBJ2-7; D remains unclear. This CDR3 is built from 14 residues. Per the germline V gene, CDR1 is SGHRS and CDR2 is YFSETQ. The V and J ends lost 0 bases and 1 base respectively, with 8 bases between them. The CDR3 bases are TGCGCCAGCAGCTTGGCAACAGAATCCTACGAGCAGTACTTC. Translated: CASSLATESYEQYF. The full variable domain, in which reference TRBV5-1 and TRBJ2-7 provide the parts outside the CDR3, is KAGVTQTPRYLIKTRGQQVTLSCSPISGHRSVSWYQQTPGQGLQFLFEYFSETQRNKGNFPGRFSGRQFSNSRSEMNVSTLELGDSALYLCASSLATESYEQYFGPGTRLTVT.

V and J are TRBV2 and TRBJ2-5; D perhaps matches TRBD1 (6 bases). Trimming stripped 8 bases from V and 2 bases from J, with 15 bases between. In germline, CDR1 is SNHLY, CDR2 FYNNEI. The CDR3 length is 14 residues. The chain's CDR3 is CASSKEQGQETQYF. The CDR3 bases are TGTGCCAGCTCAAAGGAACAGGGACAAGAGACCCAGTACTTC. Together with reference TRBV2 and TRBJ2-5, the CDR3 gives the full variable domain: EPEVTQTPSHQVTQMGQEVILRCVPISNHLYFYWYRQILGQKVEFLVSFYNNEISEKSEIFDDQFSVERPDGSNFTLKIRSTKLEDSAMYFCASSKEQGQETQYFGPGTRLLVL.

The chain combines TRBV5-5 with TRBJ2-5; the D is unclear. V was pared by 0 bases and J by 1 base, with 7 bases between. Germline-derived CDR1 and CDR2 are SGHKS and YYEKEE (reference sequence). CDR3 length equals 14 residues. CDR3 sequence: CASSLDMLQETQYF. The CDR3 DNA reads as TGTGCCAGCAGCTTGGATATGCTCCAAGAGACCCAGTACTTC. The whole variable domain, filled in from reference TRBV5-5 and TRBJ2-5, reads DAGVTQSPTHLIKTRGQQVTLRCSPISGHKSVSWYQQVLGQGPQFIFQYYEKEERGRGNFPDRFSARQFPNYSSELNVNALLLGDSALYLCASSLDMLQETQYFGPGTRLLVL.

V usage is TRBV7-9 and J usage is TRBJ2-7; unclear D gene. V lost 2 bases and J lost 4, with 15 bases in between. CDR3 length equals 15 residues. The germline V gene has CDR1 SEHNR and CDR2 FQNEAQ (reference sequence). CDR3 amino acids: CASSLTDSPRYEQYF. For the CDR3, the DNA is TGTGCCAGCAGCTTAACAGATTCGCCGAGATACGAGCAGTACTTC.

This clonotype was counted a few times. The chain combines TRBV29-1 with TRBJ1-2; a weak D match, TRBD1 (6 bases). Per the germline V gene, CDR1 is SQVTM and CDR2 is ANQGSEA. The length of the CDR3 is 15 residues. Trimming cost V 0 bases and J 7 bases, with 18 bases left between them. The CDR3 nucleotides are TGCAGCGTTGAAGATGGGGACAACTGGACTCGTGGCTACACCTTC. This gives the protein CSVEDGDNWTRGYTF. The full variable domain, its missing parts supplied by reference TRBV29-1 and TRBJ1-2, is SAVISQKPSRDICQRGTSLTIQCQVDSQVTMMFWYRQQPGQSLTLIATANQGSEATYESGFVIDKFPISRPNLTFSTLTVSNMSPEDSSIYLCSVEDGDNWTRGYTFGSGTRLTVV.

This rearrangement joins TRBV28 to TRBJ1-5; a weak D match, TRBD1 (6 bases). Germline V gene sequence: CDR1 MDHEN, CDR2 SYDVKM. The CDR3 covers 13 residues. V lost 6 bases, J lost 3 bases, and 9 bases lay in between. For the CDR3, the DNA is TGTGCCAGCAGCGGACAGTTCAATCAGCCCCAGCATTTT. This translates into CASSGQFNQPQHF.

This clonotype came up a few times. The chain carries TRBV25-1 and TRBJ2-7, with 12 bases aligning to TRBD2. Per the germline V gene, CDR1 is MGHDK and CDR2 is SYGVNS. The J segment lost 3 bases and the V segment lost 1 base, leaving 10 bases of the junction unmatched. This CDR3 has 18 residues. Written as DNA, the CDR3 is TGTGCCAGCAGTGAATTAAAGGCTAGCGGGAGGGCGGTCTACGAGCAGTACTTC. Its protein is CASSELKASGRAVYEQYF.

The CDR3 region is CASSWGGGASNEQFF. The CDR3 DNA reads TGCGCCAGCAGCTGGGGCGGGGGGGCGAGCAATGAGCAGTTCTTC. The V call is TRBV5-1, the J call TRBJ2-1, with 9 bases matching TRBD2. CDR1 SGHRS and CDR2 YFSETQ come from the germline V gene. Losses at the gene ends were 3 bases for V and 6 bases for J; bases not matched to a gene: 7. The CDR3 extends over 15 amino acids.

V usage is TRBV12-3 or TRBV12-4 and J usage is TRBJ2-7; a possible D gene is TRBD1 (6 bases). Trimming removed 9 bases from V and 5 bases from J, with 20 bases in between. The CDR3 is 14 residues long. The CDR3 sequence is CASEIGGLLNEQYF. CDR3 bases: TGTGCCAGTGAGATAGGGGGTCTCCTGAACGAGCAGTACTTC.

This clonotype came up many times. The rearrangement links TRBV7-8 to TRBJ1-6; 11 bases match TRBD1. The CDR3 sequence is 18 residues long. V dropped 1 base and J dropped 10; count of bases not matched to a gene: 12. CDR1 SGHVS and CDR2 FQNEAQ come from the germline V gene. The CDR3, as DNA: TGTGCCAGCAGCTTAGAGAGGACAGGGGGCAGTTCGAGATCACCCCTCCACTTT. Translation gives CASSLERTGGSSRSPLHF. The entire variable domain, with the rest obtained from reference TRBV7-8 and TRBJ1-6, is as follows: GAGVSQSPRYKVAKRGQDVALRCDPISGHVSLFWYQQALGQGPEFLTYFQNEAQLDKSGLPSDRFFAERPEGSVSTLKIQRTQQEDSAVYLCASSLERTGGSSRSPLHFGNGTRLTVT.

CDR3 DNA: TGTGCCAGCAGCCAAGCCGTGGGAGTAGCAGATACGCAGTATTTT. Translating gives CASSQAVGVADTQYF. V usage is TRBV14 and J usage is TRBJ2-3; tentative D call: TRBD2 (5 bases). Trimming took off 1 base at V and 4 bases at J, with 12 bases between the two ends. The CDR3 is made up of 15 amino acids. CDR1 is SGHDN, CDR2 FVKESK, per germline. Variable domain in full (rest from reference TRBV14 and TRBJ2-3): EAGVTQFPSHSVIEKGQTVTLRCDPISGHDNLYWYRRVMGKEIKFLLHFVKESKQDESGMPNNRFLAERTGGTYSTLKVQPAELEDSGVYFCASSQAVGVADTQYFGPGTRLTVL.

Only a few counts were recorded for this clonotype. This chain links TRBV7-9 with TRBJ2-7, with D perhaps matching TRBD1 (6 bases). Per the germline V gene, CDR1 is SEHNR and CDR2 is FQNEAQ (reference sequence). The CDR3 spans 15 residues. The ends were cut back, 5 bases at V and 7 bases at J, with 21 bases in the middle. CDR3 nucleotides: TGTGCCAGCAGCGACCGGGACATCTCTCCATGGGAGCAGTACTTC. Encoded protein: CASSDRDISPWEQYF.

The V and J genes are TRBV7-9 and TRBJ2-7; the D gene is possibly TRBD2 (7 bases). Germline V lookup: CDR1 SEHNR, CDR2 FQNEAQ (reference sequence). The CDR3 is 16 amino acids. V was clipped by 4 bases and J by 2 bases, with 18 bases between them. For the CDR3, the DNA is TGTGCCAGCAGCTCAGGGCACGGGGGGCGAACCTACGAGCAGTACTTC. Its translation: CASSSGHGGRTYEQYF. The full variable domain, in which reference TRBV7-9 and TRBJ2-7 provide the parts outside the CDR3, is DTGVSQNPRHKITKRGQNVTFRCDPISEHNRLYWYRQTLGQGPEFLTYFQNEAQLEKSRLLSDRFSAERPKGSFSTLEIQRTEQGDSAMYLCASSSGHGGRTYEQYFGPGTRLTVT.

The rearrangement joins TRBV11-2 to TRBJ2-1; D call uncertain. CDR1 is SGHAT, CDR2 FQNNGV, per germline. The CDR3 totals 16 residues. V was clipped by 0 bases and J by 0 bases, with 9 bases between them. DNA for the CDR3: TGTGCCAGCAGCTTAGATATTCAGAGCTCCTACAATGAGCAGTTCTTC. This encodes CASSLDIQSSYNEQFF.

The chain recombines TRBV12-3 or TRBV12-4 with TRBJ1-2; D unresolved. The ends were cut back, 6 bases at V and 3 bases at J, with 8 bases in the middle. The CDR3 spans 12 residues. In nucleotides, the CDR3 is TGTGCCAGCAGCGAACACGACTATGGCTACACCTTC. Its protein product is CASSEHDYGYTF.

The genes are TRBV12-3 or TRBV12-4 and TRBJ2-1, with D perhaps TRBD2 (6 bases). CDR3 length: 16 amino acids. Deletions cut 5 bases from V and 5 bases from J, with 19 bases between. For the CDR3, the DNA is TGTGCCAGCAGTCCTTTGGATGGGGGGTGGAACAATGAGCAGTTCTTC. It specifies CASSPLDGGWNNEQFF.

This clonotype was counted many times. The chain couples TRBV29-1 to TRBJ2-7; the D gene is possibly TRBD2 (6 bases). This CDR3 contains 11 residues. Germline CDR1 reads SQVTM; CDR2 reads ANQGSEA. The chain's CDR3 is CTAEAGYEQYF. The CDR3 DNA reads as TGCACCGCGGAAGCGGGCTACGAGCAGTACTTC.

This clonotype occurred a few times. J is TRBJ2-7 and V is TRBV7-9, with D unresolved. Trimming left V 2 bases short and J 6 bases short, with 20 bases between. The CDR3 totals 16 residues. Germline CDR1 SEHNR, CDR2 FQNEAQ (reference sequence). This CDR3 reads CASSLILAPQRGEQYF. The CDR3 nucleotides are TGTGCCAGCAGCTTAATACTTGCGCCCCAAAGAGGCGAGCAGTACTTC.

The chain combines TRBV5-6 with TRBJ1-2, with D possibly being TRBD1 (6 bases). Trimming stripped 9 bases from V and 3 bases from J, with 15 bases between. Germline values: CDR1 SGHDT, CDR2 YYEEEE. The CDR3 is 13 residues long. The CDR3 loop reads CATLGGVDYGYTF. In DNA form, the CDR3 reads TGTGCCACATTGGGGGGCGTCGACTATGGCTACACCTTC.

This clonotype was seen only a few times. J is TRBJ2-5 and V is TRBV4-3; D gene uncertain. The length of the CDR3 is 13 residues. Trimming took off 2 bases at V and 8 bases at J, with 12 bases between the two ends. Per the germline V gene, CDR1 is LGHNA and CDR2 is YSLEER. The CDR3 DNA reads as TGCGCCAGCAGCCAACTCCTAGAGAGTACCCAGTACTTC. It translates to CASSQLLESTQYF.

A note on this clonotype: At one end, the junction sequence differs from germline, possibly due to a read error. CDR3 protein: CASGFWVGNEQFF. CDR3 sequence (DNA): TGTGCCAGCGGCTTTTGGGTGGGCAATGAGCAGTTCTTC. The rearrangement links TRBV7-3 to TRBJ2-1; D uncertain. There are 13 residues in the CDR3. Germline V CDR1 and CDR2: SGHTA, FQGTGA. The whole variable domain, remainder taken from reference TRBV7-3 and TRBJ2-1, is GAGVSQTPSNKVTEKGKYVELRCDPISGHTALYWYRQSLGQGPEFLIYFQGTGAADDSGLPNDRFFAVRPEGSVSTLKIQRTERGDSAVYLCASGFWVGNEQFFGPGTRLTVL.

This chain joins TRBV7-2 and TRBJ1-2; D gene ambiguous. V gave up 3 bases and J gave up 8 bases, with 10 bases separating them. Germline loops: CDR1 SGHTA, CDR2 FQGNSA. The CDR3 is made up of 12 amino acids. CDR3 sequence (DNA): TGTGCCAGCAGCTTTGTCAGGAGCGGCTACACCTTC. Its translation: CASSFVRSGYTF.

The chain recombines TRBV6-5 with TRBJ2-3, with D perhaps matching TRBD2 (6 bases). Between the trimmed V and J ends, which lost 4 bases and 6 bases, there was a span of 14 bases. The CDR3 totals 14 residues. CDR1 MNHEY and CDR2 SVGAGI come from the germline V gene. The CDR3 sequence: CASSWGLKPDTQYF. In DNA, the CDR3 is TGTGCCAGCAGTTGGGGACTCAAGCCGGATACGCAGTATTTT.